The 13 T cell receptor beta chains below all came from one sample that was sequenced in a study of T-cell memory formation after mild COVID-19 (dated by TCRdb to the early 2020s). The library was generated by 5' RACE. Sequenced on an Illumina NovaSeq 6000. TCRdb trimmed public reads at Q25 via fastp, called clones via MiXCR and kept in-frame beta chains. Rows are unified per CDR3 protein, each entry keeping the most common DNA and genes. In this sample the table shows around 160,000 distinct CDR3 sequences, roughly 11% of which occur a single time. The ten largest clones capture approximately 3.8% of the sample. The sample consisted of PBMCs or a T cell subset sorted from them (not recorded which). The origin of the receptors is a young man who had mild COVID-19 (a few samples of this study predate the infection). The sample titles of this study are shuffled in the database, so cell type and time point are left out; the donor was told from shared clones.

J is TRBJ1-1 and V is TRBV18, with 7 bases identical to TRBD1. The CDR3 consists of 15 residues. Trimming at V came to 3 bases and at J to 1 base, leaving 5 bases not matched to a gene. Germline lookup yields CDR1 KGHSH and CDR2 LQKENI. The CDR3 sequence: CASSPGQVRNTEAFF. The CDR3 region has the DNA TGTGCCAGCTCACCCGGACAGGTACGGAACACTGAAGCTTTCTTT.

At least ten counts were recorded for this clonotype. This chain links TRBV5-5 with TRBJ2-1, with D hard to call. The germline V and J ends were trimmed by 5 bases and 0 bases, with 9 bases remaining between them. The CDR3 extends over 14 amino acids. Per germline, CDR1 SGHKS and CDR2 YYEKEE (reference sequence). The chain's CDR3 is CASRTFSSYNEQFF. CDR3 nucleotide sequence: TGTGCCAGCAGGACCTTCAGCTCCTACAATGAGCAGTTCTTC.

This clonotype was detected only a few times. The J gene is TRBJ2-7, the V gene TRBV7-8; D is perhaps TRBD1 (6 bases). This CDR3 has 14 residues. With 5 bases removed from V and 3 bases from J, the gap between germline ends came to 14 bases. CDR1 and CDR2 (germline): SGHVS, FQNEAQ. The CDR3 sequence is CASSRLPRGYEQYV. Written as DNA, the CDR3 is TGTGCCAGCAGCCGCCTCCCCAGGGGCTACGAGCAGTACGTC.

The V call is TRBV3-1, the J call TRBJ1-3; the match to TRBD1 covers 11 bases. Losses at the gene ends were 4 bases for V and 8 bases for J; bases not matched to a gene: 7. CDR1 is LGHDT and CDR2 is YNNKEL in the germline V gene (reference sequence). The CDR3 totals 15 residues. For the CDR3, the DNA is TGTGCCAGCAGCCCTCGGACAGGGGGCTCAGACACCATATATTTT. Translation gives CASSPRTGGSDTIYF.

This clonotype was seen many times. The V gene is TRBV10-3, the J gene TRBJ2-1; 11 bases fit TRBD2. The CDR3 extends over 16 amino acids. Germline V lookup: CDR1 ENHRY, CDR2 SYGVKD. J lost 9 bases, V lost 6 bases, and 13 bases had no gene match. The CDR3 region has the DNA TGTGCCATCAGGCCGTTAGCGGGGGGGCCGTTGGGTGAGCAGTTCTTC. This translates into CAIRPLAGGPLGEQFF.

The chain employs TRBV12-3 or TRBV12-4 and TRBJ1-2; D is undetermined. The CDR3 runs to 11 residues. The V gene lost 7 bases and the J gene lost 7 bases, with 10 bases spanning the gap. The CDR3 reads CASTSGPGYTF. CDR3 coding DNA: TGTGCCAGCACGTCGGGCCCTGGCTACACCTTC.

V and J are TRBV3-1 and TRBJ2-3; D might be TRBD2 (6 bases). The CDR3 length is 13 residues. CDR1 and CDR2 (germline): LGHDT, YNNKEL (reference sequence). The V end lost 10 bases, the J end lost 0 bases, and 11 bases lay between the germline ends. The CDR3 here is CATAGTSTDTQYF. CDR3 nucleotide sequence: TGTGCCACCGCCGGGACTAGCACAGATACGCAGTATTTT.

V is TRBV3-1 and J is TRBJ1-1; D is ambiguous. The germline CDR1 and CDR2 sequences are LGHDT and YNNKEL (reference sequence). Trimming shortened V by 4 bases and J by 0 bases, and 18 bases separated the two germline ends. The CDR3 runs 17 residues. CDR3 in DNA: TGTGCCAGCAGCCGAAGGTACCGGCGGCGGATGAACACTGAAGCTTTCTTT. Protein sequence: CASSRRYRRRMNTEAFF.

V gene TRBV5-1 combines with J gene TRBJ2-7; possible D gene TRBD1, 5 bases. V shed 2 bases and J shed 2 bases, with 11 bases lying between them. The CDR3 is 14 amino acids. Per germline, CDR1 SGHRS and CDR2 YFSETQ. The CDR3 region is CASSFNRSPYEQYV. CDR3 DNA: TGCGCCAGCAGCTTCAACAGGAGCCCCTACGAGCAGTACGTC.

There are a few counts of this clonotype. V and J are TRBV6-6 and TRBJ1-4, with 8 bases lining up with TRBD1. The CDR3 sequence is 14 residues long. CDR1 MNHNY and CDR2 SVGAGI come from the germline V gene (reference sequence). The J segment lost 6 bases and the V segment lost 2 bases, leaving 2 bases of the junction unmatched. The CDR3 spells CASSYNRGDEKLFF. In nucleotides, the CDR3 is TGTGCCAGCAGTTACAACAGGGGGGATGAAAAACTGTTTTTT.

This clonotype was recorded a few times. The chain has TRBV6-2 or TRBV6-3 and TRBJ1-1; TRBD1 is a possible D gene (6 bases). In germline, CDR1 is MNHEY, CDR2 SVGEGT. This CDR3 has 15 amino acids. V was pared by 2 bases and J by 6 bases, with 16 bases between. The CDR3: CASSYRFRGRAEAFF. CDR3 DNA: TGTGCCAGCAGTTACCGGTTCAGGGGAAGAGCTGAAGCTTTCTTT.

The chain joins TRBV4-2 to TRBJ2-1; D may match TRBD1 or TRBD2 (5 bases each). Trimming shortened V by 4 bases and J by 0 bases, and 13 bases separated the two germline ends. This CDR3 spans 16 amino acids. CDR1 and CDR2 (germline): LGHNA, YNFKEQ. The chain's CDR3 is CASSLSGTSSYNEQFF. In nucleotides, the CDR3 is TGTGCCAGCAGCCTTTCCGGGACCAGCTCCTACAATGAGCAGTTCTTC.

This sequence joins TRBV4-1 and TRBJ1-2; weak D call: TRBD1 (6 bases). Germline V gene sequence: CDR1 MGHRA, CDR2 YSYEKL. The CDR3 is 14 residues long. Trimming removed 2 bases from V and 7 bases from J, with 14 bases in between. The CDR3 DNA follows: TGCGCCAGCAGCCAACCGGGGGCACGGCGTGGCTACACCTTC. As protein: CASSQPGARRGYTF.